These 29 T cell receptor beta chains came from one sample sequenced in a study of cytotoxic CD8 clonotypes in ibrutinib-treated CLL listed by TCRdb under 2021. This sample's time point label indicates: about twelve months on ibrutinib. Libraries were made using the immunoSEQ multiplex PCR assay. TCRdb carries this immuneACCESS record with in-frame sequences only. Its versions omit some clonotypes, under half of them owing to an unresolved V gene in the studies checked, with the rest unexplained. This sample is represented by roughly 130,000 clones; roughly 90% of them were singletons. Under 14% of the sample is taken by the ten largest. The sample consisted of PBMCs, taken after 12 months of ibrutinib treatment. The source of these receptors is a human donor with chronic lymphocytic leukemia.

This sequence joins TRBV5-1 and TRBJ1-4, with TRBD1 as a possible D gene (6 bases). V dropped 3 bases and J dropped 7 bases, with 16 bases sitting between them. CDR1 is SGHRS and CDR2 is YFSETQ in the germline V gene. The CDR3 loop spans 15 amino acids. CDR3 region: CASSSEGGRGEKLFF. The CDR3 DNA follows: TGCGCCAGCAGCTCCGAGGGGGGCCGGGGTGAAAAACTGTTTTTT.

The gene calls are TRBV6-5 and TRBJ2-3; the match to TRBD1 covers 7 bases. The V and J ends lost 7 bases and 4 bases, in that order; junction bases with no gene match: 8. Germline V lookup: CDR1 MNHEY, CDR2 SVGAGI. The CDR3 has 14 amino acids. CDR3 loop: CASTYRGGSDTQYF. The CDR3 DNA reads as TGTGCCAGCACATACAGGGGTGGGTCAGATACGCAGTATTTT.

The chain links TRBV7-2 to TRBJ2-2; TRBD1 matches 7 bases. The germline CDR1 and CDR2 sequences are SGHTA and FQGNSA. This CDR3 spans 14 amino acids. V gave up 4 bases and J gave up 7 bases; unmatched junction bases: 6. The CDR3 region has the DNA TGTGCCAGCAGCTCAGACAGGGTAGGCGGGGAGCTGTTTTTT. Residues: CASSSDRVGGELFF.

In its sample, this clone was seen once. V gene TRBV6-5 combines with J gene TRBJ1-2; tentative D call: TRBD1 (5 bases). Germline V gives CDR1 MNHEY, CDR2 SVGAGI. V shed 2 bases and J shed 0 bases, with 13 bases lying between them. The CDR3 has 16 residues. The CDR3 nucleotides are TGTGCCAGCAGTTACAGGGGTACAACCGCTAACTATGGCTACACCTTC. It is translated as CASSYRGTTANYGYTF.

The rearrangement uses TRBV9 and TRBJ2-1; no clear D gene. Germline CDR1 reads SGDLS; CDR2 reads YYNGEE. Trimming pared 0 bases from V and 5 bases from J, leaving 3 bases between. The CDR3 totals 12 residues. CDR3 in DNA: TGTGCCAGCAGCGTAGAGGACAATGAGCAGTTCTTC. Translated: CASSVEDNEQFF. Combining the CDR3 with reference TRBV9 and TRBJ2-1 gives the whole variable domain DSGVTQTPKHLITATGQRVTLRCSPRSGDLSVYWYQQSLDQGLQFLIQYYNGEERAKGNILERFSAQQFPDLHSELNLSSLELGDSALYFCASSVEDNEQFFGPGTRLTVL.

The J gene is TRBJ1-5, the V gene TRBV7-9, with D perhaps TRBD1 (5 bases). Germline assignment: CDR1 SEHNR and CDR2 FQNEAQ (reference sequence). Trimming removed 5 bases from V and 1 base from J, with 9 bases in between. This CDR3 region has 14 residues. The CDR3 DNA is TGTGCCAGCAGCACTCAGGGAAGCAATCAGCCCCAGCATTTT. Protein sequence: CASSTQGSNQPQHF.

The chain recombines TRBV30 with TRBJ2-7, with TRBD1 matching 11 bases. This CDR3 has 15 residues. After removal of 0 bases from V and 1 base from J, the junction contained 2 bases not matched to a gene. The germline V gene encodes CDR1 GTSNPN and CDR2 SVGIG (reference sequence). CDR3 in DNA: TGTGCCTGGAGTGTAGGACAGGGGGCATCCTACGAGCAGTACTTC. This sequence encodes CAWSVGQGASYEQYF.

The chain joins TRBV4-1 to TRBJ2-2; D not resolved. Trimming removed 0 bases from V and 2 bases from J, with 13 bases in between. The CDR3 is 17 amino acids. The V gene's germline CDR1 is MGHRA and CDR2 YSYEKL. The CDR3 protein is CASSQDKGWSNTGELFF. In DNA, the CDR3 is TGCGCCAGCAGCCAAGACAAAGGGTGGAGTAACACCGGGGAGCTGTTTTTT.

V gene TRBV19 combines with J gene TRBJ1-1; 9 nucleotides match TRBD1. The CDR3 consists of 16 residues. The trim removed 9 bases at V and 1 base at J, leaving 12 bases unmatched. Germline lookup yields CDR1 LNHDA and CDR2 SQIVND (reference sequence). As DNA, the CDR3 is TGTGCCAGCCTAGGGACAGGGACTGCTACGAACACTGAAGCTTTCTTT. It encodes CASLGTGTATNTEAFF.

This clone was recorded only once. CDR3 residues: CASKEVRSYNEQFF. CDR3 DNA: TGTGCCAGTAAGGAGGTCCGCTCCTACAATGAGCAGTTCTTC. The V gene is TRBV27, the J gene TRBJ2-1; D may be TRBD2 (5 bases). Germline V gives CDR1 MNHEY, CDR2 SMNVEV (reference sequence). V shed 9 bases and J shed 0 bases, with 12 bases lying between them. CDR3 length equals 14 residues.

This chain joins TRBV6-5 and TRBJ2-2; no clear D. V shed 0 bases and J shed 1 base, with 9 bases lying between them. Per the germline V gene, CDR1 is MNHEY and CDR2 is SVGAGI. The CDR3 contains 16 residues. Here the CDR3 DNA reads TGTGCCAGCAGTTACTCGCGCGGTTGGAACACCGGGGAGCTGTTTTTT. Its protein product is CASSYSRGWNTGELFF.

The chain recombines TRBV19 with TRBJ2-1; 12 bases fit TRBD2. Germline V gene sequence: CDR1 LNHDA, CDR2 SQIVND (reference sequence). The V segment lost 1 base and the J segment 8 bases; nucleotides outside the gene matches: 6. This CDR3 contains 16 residues. The CDR3 bases are TGTGCCAGTAGTATAGGGTCTAGCGGGAGGGCACATGAGCAGTTCTTC. Protein product: CASSIGSSGRAHEQFF.

The chain has TRBV7-6 and TRBJ1-5, with a possible D match to TRBD1 (6 bases). CDR3 length: 13 residues. Germline V lookup: CDR1 SGHVS, CDR2 FNYEAQ. Trimming removed 2 bases from V and 7 bases from J, with 9 bases in between. The CDR3 is CASSLTGQQPQHF. CDR3 nucleotide sequence: TGTGCCAGCAGCTTAACAGGGCAACAGCCCCAGCATTTT.

For the CDR3, the DNA is TGCAGCGTTGAACTCCAGCGGGGTCCCACCTACGAGCAGTACTTC. Amino acid sequence: CSVELQRGPTYEQYF. This chain uses TRBV29-1 with TRBJ2-7; TRBD2 matches at 7 bases. CDR3 length: 15 residues. CDR1 SQVTM and CDR2 ANQGSEA come from the germline V gene. V lost 2 bases, J lost 2 bases, and 9 bases stayed unmatched.

The chain links TRBV18 to TRBJ2-4, with a tentative D call TRBD1 (6 bases). This CDR3 is 15 amino acids long. V was clipped by 3 bases and J by 5 bases, with 14 bases between them. The V gene's germline CDR1 is KGHSH and CDR2 LQKENI. The DNA for the CDR3 is TGTGCCAGCTCACCTCTACGACAGGAGGAAAACATTCAGTACTTC. This translates into CASSPLRQEENIQYF.

The rearrangement links TRBV19 to TRBJ1-2; D gene ambiguous. V shed 9 bases and J shed 8 bases, with 19 bases lying between them. The CDR3 extends over 13 amino acids. Germline V gene sequence: CDR1 LNHDA, CDR2 SQIVND (reference sequence). CDR3 sequence (DNA): TGTGCCAGGATTCTCGGGCCTGGCGGAGGCTACACCTTC. As protein: CARILGPGGGYTF. Full variable domain (remainder filled in from reference TRBV19 and TRBJ1-2): DGGITQSPKYLFRKEGQNVTLSCEQNLNHDAMYWYRQDPGQGLRLIYYSQIVNDFQKGDIAEGYSVSREKKESFPLTVTSAQKNPTAFYLCARILGPGGGYTFGSGTRLTVV.

J is TRBJ2-2 and V is TRBV2; perhaps TRBD2 as D (6 bases). The CDR3 spans 13 residues. V was shortened by 8 bases and J by 1 base, with 8 bases between the two germline ends. Germline V gene data show CDR1 as SNHLY and CDR2 as FYNNEI. The CDR3 loop is CASSSENTGELFF. The CDR3 nucleotides read TGTGCCAGCTCTAGCGAGAACACCGGGGAGCTGTTTTTT.

CDR3 bases: TGTGCCAGCTCACCAGGGGGACAGGGCTCCTACGAGCAGTACTTC. Protein sequence: CASSPGGQGSYEQYF. The chain combines TRBV18 with TRBJ2-7, with TRBD1 matching over 9 bases. V was clipped by 2 bases and J by 0 bases; unmatched bases: 2. CDR1 KGHSH and CDR2 LQKENI come from the germline V gene. CDR3 length equals 15 residues.

This rearrangement joins TRBV4-1 to TRBJ1-2; 8 nucleotides line up with TRBD1. Germline trimming cut 0 bases from V and 6 bases from J; bases unmatched to any gene: 9. Germline V gene data show CDR1 as MGHRA and CDR2 as YSYEKL. The CDR3 is made up of 16 amino acids. CDR3 region: CASSQEVTGALNGYTF. In nucleotides, the CDR3 is TGCGCCAGCAGCCAAGAAGTGACAGGGGCGCTAAATGGCTACACCTTC.

This chain links TRBV19 with TRBJ2-7; D is uncertain. Between the trimmed V and J ends, which lost 1 base and 3 bases, there was a span of 10 bases. Germline lookup yields CDR1 LNHDA and CDR2 SQIVND (reference sequence). The CDR3 sequence is 14 residues long. In nucleotides, the CDR3 is TGTGCCAGTAGTATAGCGGGCCCGATCTACGAGCAGTACTTC. Translation: CASSIAGPIYEQYF.

The rearrangement uses TRBV11-2 and TRBJ1-4; D is undetermined. With 1 base removed from V and 4 bases from J, the gap between germline ends came to 13 bases. Germline V gives CDR1 SGHAT, CDR2 FQNNGV. The CDR3 is made up of 16 amino acids. The chain's CDR3 is CASSLGIAGFNEKLFF. CDR3 DNA sequence: TGTGCCAGCAGCTTAGGGATTGCAGGTTTTAATGAAAAACTGTTTTTT.

The genes are TRBV4-2 and TRBJ1-1; 8 positions match TRBD1. There are 14 residues in the CDR3. V lost 0 bases, J lost 8 bases, and 5 bases stayed unmatched. The V gene's germline CDR1 is LGHNA and CDR2 YNFKEQ. The CDR3 loop is CASSQELRDREAFF. The CDR3 nucleotides read TGTGCCAGCAGCCAAGAGTTAAGGGACAGGGAAGCTTTCTTT.

The rearrangement links TRBV6-6 to TRBJ2-3; D remains unclear. Trimming cost V 0 bases and J 2 bases, with 12 bases left between them. Per germline, CDR1 MNHNY and CDR2 SVGAGI (reference sequence). The CDR3 runs to 16 residues. The CDR3 is CASSYSLVGSTDTQYF. In DNA, the CDR3 is TGTGCCAGCAGTTACTCGTTAGTTGGGTCCACAGATACGCAGTATTTT.

The rearrangement uses TRBV7-9 and TRBJ2-6; D uncertain. Germline V CDR1 and CDR2: SEHNR, FQNEAQ (reference sequence). The CDR3 is made up of 14 amino acids. V gave up 8 bases and J gave up 0 bases, with 8 bases separating them. The CDR3 DNA reads as TGTGCCAGCGCCGATGGCTCTGGGGCCAACGTCCTGACTTTC. As protein: CASADGSGANVLTF. Full variable domain (rest looked up from reference TRBV7-9 and TRBJ2-6): DTGVSQNPRHKITKRGQNVTFRCDPISEHNRLYWYRQTLGQGPEFLTYFQNEAQLEKSRLLSDRFSAERPKGSFSTLEIQRTEQGDSAMYLCASADGSGANVLTFGAGSRLTVL.

This clone has just a few counts. This rearrangement joins TRBV2 to TRBJ1-5; 10 bases are a match to TRBD1. This CDR3 contains 16 residues. V trimming: 4 bases; J trimming: 4 bases; junction bases outside the gene matches: 7. CDR1 is SNHLY and CDR2 is FYNNEI in the germline V gene. The CDR3 sequence: CASSGRTGGRNQPQHF. The CDR3 nucleotides are TGTGCCAGCAGTGGTCGGACAGGGGGGCGAAATCAGCCCCAGCATTTT.

V is TRBV2 and J is TRBJ1-1; a weak D match, TRBD1 (5 bases). The V and J ends lost 3 bases and 2 bases respectively, with 10 bases between them. CDR1 and CDR2 (germline): SNHLY, FYNNEI. This CDR3 has 14 amino acids. The CDR3 DNA reads as TGTGCCAGCAGTGATTTGGGGGGTAACACTGAAGCTTTCTTT. Encoded protein: CASSDLGGNTEAFF.

This clone was seen only once. V is TRBV18 and J is TRBJ2-1; 11 positions match TRBD2. V gave up 3 bases and J gave up 5 bases; unmatched junction bases: 0. The CDR3 has 14 amino acids. The germline gives CDR1 KGHSH, CDR2 LQKENI. The CDR3 is CASSPTSGNNEQFF. CDR3 in DNA: TGTGCCAGCTCACCGACTAGCGGGAACAATGAGCAGTTCTTC.

The chain uses TRBV28 and TRBJ1-5; 8 bases fit TRBD1. The V and J ends lost 3 bases and 11 bases, in that order; junction bases with no gene match: 12. The CDR3 extends over 15 amino acids. Germline CDR1 reads MDHEN; CDR2 reads SYDVKM. The CDR3: CASSFGTGHDRAQHF. Written as DNA, the CDR3 is TGTGCCAGCAGTTTCGGGACAGGCCACGATCGGGCCCAGCATTTT.

The CDR3 loop reads CASSYAAGGLRDTQYF. DNA for the CDR3: TGTGCCAGCAGTTATGCAGCGGGAGGGCTTAGGGATACGCAGTATTTT. The J gene is TRBJ2-3, the V gene TRBV27, with 10 nucleotides matching TRBD2. CDR1 MNHEY and CDR2 SMNVEV come from the germline V gene (reference sequence). J gave up 6 bases and V 4 bases, and 10 bases lay outside the gene matches. The CDR3 is 16 residues long.